This passage covers 6 T cell receptor beta chains from one sample sequenced in a study of identical twins. TCRdb re-called the 5' RACE reads with MiXCR, one entry per CDR3 protein. The table lists around 680,000 distinct CDR3 sequences, 8.5% to 9% of them singletons. A further study also used this sample, focusing on yellow fever vaccine responses in identical twins.

Sequences were obtained from PBMCs. These receptor sequences come from a woman aged 18-29 years in good health.

This clonotype came up many times. J is TRBJ2-3 and V is TRBV20-1, with D tentatively TRBD2 (6 bases). The CDR3 runs 14 residues. Trimming stripped 2 bases from V and 3 bases from J, with 12 bases between. Germline V CDR1 and CDR2: DFQATT, SNEGSKA (reference sequence). The CDR3 here is CSARNLRETDTQYF. DNA for the CDR3: TGCAGTGCTAGAAATCTCCGGGAGACAGATACGCAGTATTTT.

In this sample, this clonotype turned up a few times. The chain combines TRBV12-3 or TRBV12-4 with TRBJ1-3; no clear D gene. Trimming pared 6 bases from V and 0 bases from J, leaving 9 bases between. This CDR3 is 14 amino acids long. The CDR3 spells CASSPVPSGNTIYF. CDR3 in DNA: TGTGCCAGCAGCCCGGTCCCCTCTGGAAACACCATATATTTT.

V and J are TRBV12-3 or TRBV12-4 and TRBJ1-5; the D gene is possibly TRBD1 (6 bases). CDR3 length: 14 residues. V lost 3 bases to trimming and J lost 6 bases, with 12 bases between them. The CDR3 protein is CASSFGGGSQPQHF. The CDR3 coding sequence is TGTGCCAGCAGTTTTGGAGGGGGAAGTCAGCCCCAGCATTTT.

The gene calls are TRBV7-8 and TRBJ2-1, with D unresolved. Trimming pared 1 base from V and 9 bases from J, leaving 13 bases between. Germline CDR1 and CDR2: SGHVS and FQNEAQ. The CDR3 is 14 amino acids. This CDR3 reads CASSLGTSGGEQFF. CDR3 sequence (DNA): TGTGCCAGCAGCTTAGGGACCTCCGGCGGTGAGCAGTTCTTC.

V gene TRBV12-3 or TRBV12-4 combines with J gene TRBJ1-4; a weak D match, TRBD1 (5 bases). V dropped 2 bases and J dropped 6 bases, with 19 bases sitting between them. The length of the CDR3 is 17 residues. The CDR3, as DNA: TGTGCCAGCAGTTTATTACTGCACTCAGCGGGGGATGAAAAACTGTTTTTT. Its translation: CASSLLLHSAGDEKLFF.

This clonotype was recorded at least ten times. The genes are TRBV14 and TRBJ2-7; 8 nucleotides align to TRBD1. V trimming: 3 bases; J trimming: 7 bases; junction bases outside the gene matches: 5. The CDR3 totals 13 residues. Germline values: CDR1 SGHDN, CDR2 FVKESK. In DNA form, the CDR3 reads TGTGCCAGCAGCCACACAGGGGGTCAGGAGCAGTACTTC. This sequence encodes CASSHTGGQEQYF.